This TCR beta chain stems from a study of control samples from healthy donors and cancer patients. Profiled with immunoSEQ multiplex PCR; TCRdb holds only in-frame clones, not every one. The sample lists 150,000 or so clones; around 90% were seen once. The CDR3 loop spans 17 amino acids. Germline CDR1 and CDR2: LNHDA and SQIVND (reference sequence). The junction had 9 bases not matched to a gene; V was cut back by 6 bases and J by 2 bases. The specimen sequenced was blood. The sequence was collected from a man younger than 45 in good health. This chain joins TRBV19 and TRBJ2-1, with 11 positions matching TRBD2. The CDR3 loop reads CASRRNQGLAAYNEQFF. For the CDR3, the DNA is TGTGCCAGTAGGCGGAACCAGGGACTAGCGGCCTACAATGAGCAGTTCTTC. Together with reference TRBV19 and TRBJ2-1, the CDR3 gives the full variable domain: DGGITQSPKYLFRKEGQNVTLSCEQNLNHDAMYWYRQDPGQGLRLIYYSQIVNDFQKGDIAEGYSVSREKKESFPLTVTSAQKNPTAFYLCASRRNQGLAAYNEQFFGPGTRLTVL.